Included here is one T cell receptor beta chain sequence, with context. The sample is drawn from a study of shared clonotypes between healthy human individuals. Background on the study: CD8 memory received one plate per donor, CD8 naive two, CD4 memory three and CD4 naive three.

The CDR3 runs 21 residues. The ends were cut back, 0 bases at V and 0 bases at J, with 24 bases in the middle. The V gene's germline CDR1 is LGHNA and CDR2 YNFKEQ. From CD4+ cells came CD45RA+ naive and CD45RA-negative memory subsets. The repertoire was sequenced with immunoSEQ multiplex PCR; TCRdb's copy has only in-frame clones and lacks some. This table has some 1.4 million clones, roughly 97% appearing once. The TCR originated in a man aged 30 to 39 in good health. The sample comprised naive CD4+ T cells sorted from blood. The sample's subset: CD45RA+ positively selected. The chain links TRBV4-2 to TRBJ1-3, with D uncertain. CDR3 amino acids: CASSQDEGPAANPSSGNTIYF. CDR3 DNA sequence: TGTGCCAGCAGCCAAGACGAGGGCCCTGCGGCAAACCCGAGCTCTGGAAACACCATATATTTT.